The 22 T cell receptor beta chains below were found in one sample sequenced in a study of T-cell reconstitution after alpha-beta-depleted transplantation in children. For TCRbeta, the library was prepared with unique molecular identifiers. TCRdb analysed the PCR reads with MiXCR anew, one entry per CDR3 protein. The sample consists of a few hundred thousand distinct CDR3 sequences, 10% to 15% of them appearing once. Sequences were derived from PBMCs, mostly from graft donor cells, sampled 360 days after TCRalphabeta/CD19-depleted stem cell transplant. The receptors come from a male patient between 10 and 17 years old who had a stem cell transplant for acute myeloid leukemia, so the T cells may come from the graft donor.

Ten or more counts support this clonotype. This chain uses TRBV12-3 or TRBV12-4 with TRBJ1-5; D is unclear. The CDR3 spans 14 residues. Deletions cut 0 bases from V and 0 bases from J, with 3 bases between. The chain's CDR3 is CASSLAYSNQPQHF. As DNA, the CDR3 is TGTGCCAGCAGTTTAGCTTATAGCAATCAGCCCCAGCATTTT.

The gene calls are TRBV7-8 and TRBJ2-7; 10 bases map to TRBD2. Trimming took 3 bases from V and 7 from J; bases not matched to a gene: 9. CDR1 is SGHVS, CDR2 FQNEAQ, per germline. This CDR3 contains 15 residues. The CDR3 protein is CASSLGLALAWEQYF. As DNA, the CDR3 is TGTGCCAGCAGCTTGGGACTAGCGCTGGCTTGGGAGCAGTACTTC.

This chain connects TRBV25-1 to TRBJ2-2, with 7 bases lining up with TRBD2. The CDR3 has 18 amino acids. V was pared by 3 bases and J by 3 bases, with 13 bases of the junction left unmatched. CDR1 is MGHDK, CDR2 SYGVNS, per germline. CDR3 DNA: TGTGCCAGCAGTGACGACACGGCTAGCGGCCACGACACCGGGGAGCTGTTTTTT. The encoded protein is CASSDDTASGHDTGELFF.

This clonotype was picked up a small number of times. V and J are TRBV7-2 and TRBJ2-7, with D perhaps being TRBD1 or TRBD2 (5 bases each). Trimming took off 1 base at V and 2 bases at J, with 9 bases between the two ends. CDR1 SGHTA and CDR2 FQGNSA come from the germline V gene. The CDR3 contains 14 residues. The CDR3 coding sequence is TGTGCCAGCAGCTTAGATCCGGGGCCCTACGAGCAGTACTTC. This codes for CASSLDPGPYEQYF.

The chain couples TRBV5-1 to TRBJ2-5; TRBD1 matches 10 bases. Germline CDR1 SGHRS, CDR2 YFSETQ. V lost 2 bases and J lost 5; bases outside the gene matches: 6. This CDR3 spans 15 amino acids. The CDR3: CASSFRQGAAETQYF. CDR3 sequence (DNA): TGCGCCAGCAGCTTCCGACAGGGGGCGGCGGAGACCCAGTACTTC.

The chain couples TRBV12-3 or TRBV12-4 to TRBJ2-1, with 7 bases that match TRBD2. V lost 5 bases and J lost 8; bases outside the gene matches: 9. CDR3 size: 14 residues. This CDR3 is CASSLLGLFDEQFF. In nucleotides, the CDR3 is TGTGCCAGCAGTCTTCTGGGACTATTCGATGAGCAGTTCTTC.

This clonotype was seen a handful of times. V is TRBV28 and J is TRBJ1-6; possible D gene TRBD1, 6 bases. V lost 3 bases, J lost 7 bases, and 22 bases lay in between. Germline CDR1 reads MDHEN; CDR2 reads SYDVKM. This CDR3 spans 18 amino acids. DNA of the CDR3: TGTGCCAGCAGTTTTAGTCCGTCCGAGCAGGGGTCAAATTCACCCCTCCACTTT. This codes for CASSFSPSEQGSNSPLHF.

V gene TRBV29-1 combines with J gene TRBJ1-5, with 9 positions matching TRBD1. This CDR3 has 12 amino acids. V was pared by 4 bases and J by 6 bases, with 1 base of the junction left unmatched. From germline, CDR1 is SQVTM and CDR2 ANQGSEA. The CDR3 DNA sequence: TGCAGCGTTGGGACAGGGGTTCAGCCCCAGCATTTT. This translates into CSVGTGVQPQHF.

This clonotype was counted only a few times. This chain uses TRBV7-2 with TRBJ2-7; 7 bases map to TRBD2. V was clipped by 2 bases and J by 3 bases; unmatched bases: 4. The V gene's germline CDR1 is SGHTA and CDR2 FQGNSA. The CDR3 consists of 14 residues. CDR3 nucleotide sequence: TGTGCCAGCAGCTTACAGCGGACTAGCTACGAGCAGTACTTC. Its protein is CASSLQRTSYEQYF.

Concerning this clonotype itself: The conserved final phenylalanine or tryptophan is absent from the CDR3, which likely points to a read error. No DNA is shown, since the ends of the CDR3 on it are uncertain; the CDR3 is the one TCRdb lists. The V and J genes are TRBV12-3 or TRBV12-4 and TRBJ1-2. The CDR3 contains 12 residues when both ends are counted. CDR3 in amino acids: CASSPQTTRITS.

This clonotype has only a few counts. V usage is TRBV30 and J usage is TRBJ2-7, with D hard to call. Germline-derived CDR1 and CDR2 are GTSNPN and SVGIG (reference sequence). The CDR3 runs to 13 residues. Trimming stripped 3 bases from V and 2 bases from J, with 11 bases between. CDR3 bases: TGTGCCTGGAGAAAAGGAACTACCTACGAGCAGTACTTC. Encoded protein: CAWRKGTTYEQYF.

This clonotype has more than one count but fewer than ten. The CDR3 nucleotides read TGTGCCAGCATTCCCGCGGTTAATCAGCCCCAGCATTTT. Translated, it gives CASIPAVNQPQHF. The genes are TRBV28 and TRBJ1-5, with unresolved D. Germline CDR1 reads MDHEN; CDR2 reads SYDVKM. V shed 7 bases and J shed 4 bases, with 11 bases lying between them. This CDR3 comprises 13 residues.

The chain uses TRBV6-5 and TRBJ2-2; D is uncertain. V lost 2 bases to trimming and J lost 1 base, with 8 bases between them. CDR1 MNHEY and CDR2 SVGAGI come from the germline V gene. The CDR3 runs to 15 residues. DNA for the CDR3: TGTGCCAGCAGTTACAGACTTCAGAACACCGGGGAGCTGTTTTTT. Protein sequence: CASSYRLQNTGELFF.

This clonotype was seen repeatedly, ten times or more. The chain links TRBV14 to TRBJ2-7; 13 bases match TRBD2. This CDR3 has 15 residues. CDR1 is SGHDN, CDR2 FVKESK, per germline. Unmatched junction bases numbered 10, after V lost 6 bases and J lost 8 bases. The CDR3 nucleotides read TGTGCCAGCAGACTAGCGGGAGGGCCGAAGAGTAAGCAGTACTTC. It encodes CASRLAGGPKSKQYF.

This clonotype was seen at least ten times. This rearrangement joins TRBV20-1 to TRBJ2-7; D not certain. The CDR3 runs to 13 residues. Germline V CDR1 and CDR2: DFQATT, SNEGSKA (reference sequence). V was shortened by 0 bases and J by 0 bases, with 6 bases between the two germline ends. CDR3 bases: TGCAGTGCTAGAGAGGACCTCTCCTACGAGCAGTACTTC. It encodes CSAREDLSYEQYF.

This chain's CDR3 is CASRTAGAPTDTQYF. The CDR3 DNA reads as TGTGCCAGCAGGACAGCGGGAGCCCCCACAGATACGCAGTATTTT. The rearrangement uses TRBV27 and TRBJ2-3; TRBD2 agrees at 8 bases. The length of the CDR3 is 15 residues. V lost 6 bases to trimming and J lost 2 bases; unmatched junction nucleotides: 7. Germline CDR1 and CDR2: MNHEY and SMNVEV (reference sequence).

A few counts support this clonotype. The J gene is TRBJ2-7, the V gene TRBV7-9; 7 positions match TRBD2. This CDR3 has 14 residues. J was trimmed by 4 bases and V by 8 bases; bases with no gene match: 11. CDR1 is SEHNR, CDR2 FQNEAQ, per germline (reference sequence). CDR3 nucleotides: TGTGCCAGCTCCTGGGGGGGGAATGAATACGAGCAGTACTTC. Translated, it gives CASSWGGNEYEQYF. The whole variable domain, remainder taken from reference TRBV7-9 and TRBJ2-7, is DTGVSQNPRHKITKRGQNVTFRCDPISEHNRLYWYRQTLGQGPEFLTYFQNEAQLEKSRLLSDRFSAERPKGSFSTLEIQRTEQGDSAMYLCASSWGGNEYEQYFGPGTRLTVT.

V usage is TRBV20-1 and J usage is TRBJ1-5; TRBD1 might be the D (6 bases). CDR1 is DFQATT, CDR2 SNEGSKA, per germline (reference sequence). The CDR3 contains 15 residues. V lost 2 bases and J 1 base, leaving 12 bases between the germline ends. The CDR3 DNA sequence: TGCAGTGCTAGAATAGACAGGCAGAGCAATCAGCCCCAGCATTTT. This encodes CSARIDRQSNQPQHF.

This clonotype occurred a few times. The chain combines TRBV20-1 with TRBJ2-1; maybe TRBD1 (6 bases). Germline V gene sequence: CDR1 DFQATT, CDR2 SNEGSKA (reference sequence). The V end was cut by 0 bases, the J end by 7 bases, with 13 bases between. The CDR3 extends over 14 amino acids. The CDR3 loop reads CSARDPWTANEQFF. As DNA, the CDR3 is TGCAGTGCTAGAGATCCCTGGACAGCTAATGAGCAGTTCTTC.

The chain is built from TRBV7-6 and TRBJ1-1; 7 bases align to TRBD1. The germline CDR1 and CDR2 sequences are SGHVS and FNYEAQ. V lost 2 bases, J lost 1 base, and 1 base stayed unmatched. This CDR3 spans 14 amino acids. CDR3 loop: CASSLTGANTEAFF. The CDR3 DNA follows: TGTGCCAGCAGCTTAACAGGGGCGAACACTGAAGCTTTCTTT.

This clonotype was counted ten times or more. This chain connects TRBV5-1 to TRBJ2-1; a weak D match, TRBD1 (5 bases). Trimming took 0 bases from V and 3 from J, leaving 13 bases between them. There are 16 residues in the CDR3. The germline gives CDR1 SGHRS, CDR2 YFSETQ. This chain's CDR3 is CASSLGVAGNYNEQFF. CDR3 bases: TGCGCCAGCAGCTTGGGGGTCGCAGGGAACTACAATGAGCAGTTCTTC.

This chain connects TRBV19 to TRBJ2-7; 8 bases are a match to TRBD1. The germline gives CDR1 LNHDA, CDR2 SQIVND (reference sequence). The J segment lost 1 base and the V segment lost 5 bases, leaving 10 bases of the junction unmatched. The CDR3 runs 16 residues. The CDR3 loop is CASSRNSGGDSYEQYF. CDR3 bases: TGTGCCAGTAGTCGGAACTCAGGGGGCGATTCCTACGAGCAGTACTTC.